These T cell receptor beta chains were read from a single sample in a study of blood T cell repertoires in COVID-19. Here immunoSEQ multiplex PCR was the method, and the copy in TCRdb shows in-frame clones only, minus some. The repertoire holds over 150,000 clones, with roughly 80% as singletons. The specimen was peripheral blood. The source is a woman between 50 and 59 years old with acute or convalescent COVID-19. Both conserved end residues are part of each CDR3. D genes are given only for firm matches. Not all rows give a size; the values are once, few, many and, for expanded clones, a class.

>.|.|TRBV28|TRBJ1-2
CASSYNRERPKDGYTF
TGTGCCAGCAGTTATAACAGGGAGAGACCAAAGGATGGCTACACCTTC
>.|.|TRBV5-5|TRBJ1-4
CASSLMSGGPGRPNEKLFF
TGTGCCAGCAGCTTGATGTCCGGGGGGCCAGGTCGGCCTAATGAAAAACTGTTTTTT
>.|once|TRBV5-1|TRBJ1-2
CASSLDSNYGYTF
TGCGCCAGCAGCTTGGACAGTAACTATGGCTACACCTTC
>TRBD1|once|TRBV28|TRBJ1-6
CASNAATGANSPLHF
TGTGCCAGCAACGCGGCGACAGGGGCTAATTCACCCCTCCACTTT
>.|.|TRBV10-1|TRBJ1-5
CASSEWPQGKGNQPQHF
TGCGCCAGCAGTGAATGGCCACAGGGAAAAGGGAATCAGCCCCAGCATTTT
>.|.|TRBV18|TRBJ1-5
CASSPVQGGSNQPQHF
TGTGCCAGCTCCCCCGTACAGGGTGGGAGCAATCAGCCCCAGCATTTT
>.|once|TRBV18|TRBJ2-4
CASSPLTGRLAKNIQYF
TGTGCCAGCTCACCATTAACAGGACGTCTAGCCAAAAACATTCAGTACTTC
>TRBD1|.|TRBV7-6|TRBJ1-5
CASSPGQVNQPQHF
TGTGCCAGCAGCCCTGGACAGGTTAATCAGCCCCAGCATTTT
>.|.|TRBV20-1|TRBJ2-7
CSAPSSYEQYF
TGCAGTGCTCCCAGCTCCTACGAGCAGTACTTC
>TRBD2|.|TRBV28|TRBJ2-7
CASSSLEKRELEQYF
TGTGCCAGCAGTTCCCTTGAAAAGCGGGAGCTTGAGCAGTACTTC
>TRBD1|.|TRBV6-5|TRBJ2-7
CASNVGTGTVEQYF
TGTGCCAGCAATGTCGGGACAGGGACGGTGGAGCAGTACTTC
>.|.|TRBV6-5|TRBJ2-4
CASGAPTKNIQYF
TGTGCCAGCGGAGCGCCTACCAAAAACATTCAGTACTTC
>TRBD1|.|TRBV4-3|TRBJ1-2
CASSPQGDTYGYTF
TGCGCCAGCAGCCCCCAGGGGGACACCTATGGCTACACCTTC
>.|few|TRBV4-3|TRBJ1-2
CASSLAPGEDYGYTF
TGCGCCAGCAGCCTCGCGCCCGGAGAGGACTATGGCTACACCTTC
>TRBD1|.|TRBV24-1|TRBJ2-2
CATSDPRQGAGTGELFF
TGTGCCACCAGTGATCCCAGGCAGGGGGCAGGCACCGGGGAGCTGTTTTTT
>TRBD1|.|TRBV9|TRBJ1-2
CASSVARGLTF
TGTGCCAGCAGCGTAGCCAGGGGGCTCACCTTC
>TRBD1|.|TRBV29-1|TRBJ2-2
CSAVQGAGTGELFF
TGCAGCGCCGTGCAGGGGGCGGGCACCGGGGAGCTGTTTTTT
>TRBD2|.|TRBV6-5|TRBJ2-1
CASSLGLASYNEQFF
TGTGCCAGCAGTTTGGGACTAGCCTCCTACAATGAGCAGTTCTTC
>.|.|TRBV27|TRBJ1-4
CASSLKWSGNEKLFF
TGTGCCAGCAGTTTGAAATGGTCAGGGAATGAAAAACTGTTTTTT
>.|many|TRBV7-2|TRBJ1-4
CASSFGLGGTNEKLFF
TGTGCCAGCAGCTTCGGTTTAGGGGGAACTAATGAAAAACTGTTTTTT
>.|.|TRBV6-5|TRBJ1-3
CASSRDLMGNTIYF
TGTGCCAGCAGTCGGGATCTTATGGGAAACACCATATATTTT
>.|.|TRBV25-1|TRBJ2-5
CASARGETQYF
TGTGCCAGCGCGCGAGGAGAGACCCAGTACTTC
>TRBD1|.|TRBV19|TRBJ1-1
CASSEGAGTEAFF
TGTGCCAGTAGTGAGGGGGCTGGAACTGAAGCTTTCTTT
>.|.|TRBV5-1|TRBJ1-2
CASSFTASSYGYTF
TGCGCCAGCAGCTTTACAGCCTCTTCCTATGGCTACACCTTC
>TRBD2|once|TRBV7-6|TRBJ2-1
CASSLEWFGGGGEQFF
TGTGCCAGCAGCTTAGAGTGGTTTGGGGGGGGTGGTGAGCAGTTCTTC
>.|.|TRBV6-2/TRBV6-3|TRBJ2-1
CASSSPRTGGSYNEQFF
TGTGCCAGCAGTTCCCCTCGAACCGGGGGCTCCTACAATGAGCAGTTCTTC
>.|.|TRBV29-1|TRBJ1-1
CSVTRQALNTEAFF
TGCAGCGTGACCCGACAGGCGCTGAACACTGAAGCTTTCTTT
>TRBD1|.|TRBV5-1|TRBJ1-3
CASRAGTGGGNTIYF
TGCGCCAGCAGGGCCGGGACAGGGGGCGGAAACACCATATATTTT
>TRBD2|.|TRBV28|TRBJ2-7
CASSSLTSGGYEQYF
TGTGCCAGCAGTTCCCTGACTAGCGGGGGCTACGAGCAGTACTTC
>TRBD1|.|TRBV30|TRBJ1-1
CAWRHRGRTWGNTEAFF
TGTGCCTGGAGGCACAGGGGGCGAACGTGGGGTAACACTGAAGCTTTCTTT
>.|once|TRBV27|TRBJ2-7
CASSAGLTPEQYF
TGTGCCAGCAGTGCCGGACTAACCCCCGAGCAGTACTTC
>.|.|TRBV4-1|TRBJ2-3
CASSHSRGSPTDTQYF
TGCGCCAGCAGCCACTCCAGGGGCTCACCCACAGATACGCAGTATTTT